Below, one T cell receptor (beta chain) is given with its context. Antigen unknown. V shed 2 bases, J shed 8 bases, and the junction held 7 bases outside the gene matches. Germline CDR1 reads KGHDR; CDR2 reads SFDVKD. The CDR3 has 17 residues. 5'RACE template switching generated TCR cDNA, adding a universal primer site and UMIs. TCRdb ran MiXCR on the 5' RACE reads and lists one entry per CDR3 protein. The top ten hold about a sixth of the sample, which has 250,000 to 350,000 distinct CDR3 sequences, around 6.8% seen once. These data belong to a study of T cells after yellow fever vaccination. Study-wide results and caveats: Abundant clonotypes from the bulk population could contaminate FACS-sorted repertoires. A large majority of primary-vaccination clones showed up again after the booster (about 97% CD4, around 85% CD8).

V gene TRBV24-1 combines with J gene TRBJ2-2, with 13 bases identical to TRBD2. The TCR originated in a man aged 18 to 29 who received the YFV17D yellow fever vaccine. Specimen: PBMCs, collected around 45 days after the first yellow fever vaccination. This CDR3 reads CATSDSRTSGGLGELFF. The CDR3 nucleotides read TGTGCCACCAGTGATTCGCGGACTAGCGGGGGCCTTGGGGAGCTGTTTTTT.